This entry concerns a single TCR beta chain. Profiled with immunoSEQ multiplex PCR; TCRdb holds only in-frame clones, not every one. The sample holds some 190,000 clones; about 90% are singletons and the top ten take around 1.5%. Per the germline V gene, CDR1 is LGHNT and CDR2 is FRNRAP. V was cut by 6 bases and J by 1 base, with 18 bases left in between. This CDR3 is built from 17 residues. This sample is part of a study of blood T cell repertoires in COVID-19. Study summary: Collection of acute and convalescent COVID-19 samples took place in the United States, Italy and Spain.

The sequence was collected from a young man with active or convalescent COVID-19. Sequences were obtained from peripheral blood. V usage is TRBV12-5 and J usage is TRBJ2-2; tentative D call: TRBD2 (5 bases). For the CDR3, the DNA is TGTGCTAGTGGGAACCGTCTCTGGACTGAGAACACCGGGGAGCTGTTTTTT. Its translation is CASGNRLWTENTGELFF.